This TCR beta chain was profiled in a study of blood T cell repertoires in COVID-19. The table came from immunoSEQ multiplex PCR; TCRdb's copy has only in-frame clones and leaves some out. This repertoire shows 230,000 or so clones, more than 75% found once; its top ten account for 6.6%. The V end was cut by 4 bases, the J end by 3 bases, with 12 bases between. The CDR3 has 15 amino acids. The V gene's germline CDR1 is LGHDT and CDR2 YNNKEL (reference sequence). The clonotype was recovered from a woman aged 45-65 years who had been exposed to COVID-19. Sequencing was done on a sample of PBMCs or T cells enriched from blood (not recorded which). The chain links TRBV3-1 (or the pseudogene TRBV3-2) to TRBJ1-4, with a weak D call TRBD1 (6 bases). This CDR3 is CASSLGGQPNEKLFF. The CDR3 DNA reads as TGTGCCAGCAGCCTCGGAGGACAGCCTAATGAAAAACTGTTTTTT.